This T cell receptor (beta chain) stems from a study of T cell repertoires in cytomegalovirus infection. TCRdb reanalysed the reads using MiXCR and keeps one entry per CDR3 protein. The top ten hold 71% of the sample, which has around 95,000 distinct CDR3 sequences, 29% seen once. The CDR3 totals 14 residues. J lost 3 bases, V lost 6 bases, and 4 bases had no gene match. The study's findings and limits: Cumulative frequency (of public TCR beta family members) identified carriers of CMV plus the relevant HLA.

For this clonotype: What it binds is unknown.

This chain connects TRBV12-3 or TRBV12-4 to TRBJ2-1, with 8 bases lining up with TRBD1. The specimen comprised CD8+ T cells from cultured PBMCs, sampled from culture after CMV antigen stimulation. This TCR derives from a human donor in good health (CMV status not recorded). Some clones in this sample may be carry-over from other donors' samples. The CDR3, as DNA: TGTGCCAGCAGCTCGACAGGGGTCTACAATGAGCAGTTCTTC. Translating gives CASSSTGVYNEQFF.